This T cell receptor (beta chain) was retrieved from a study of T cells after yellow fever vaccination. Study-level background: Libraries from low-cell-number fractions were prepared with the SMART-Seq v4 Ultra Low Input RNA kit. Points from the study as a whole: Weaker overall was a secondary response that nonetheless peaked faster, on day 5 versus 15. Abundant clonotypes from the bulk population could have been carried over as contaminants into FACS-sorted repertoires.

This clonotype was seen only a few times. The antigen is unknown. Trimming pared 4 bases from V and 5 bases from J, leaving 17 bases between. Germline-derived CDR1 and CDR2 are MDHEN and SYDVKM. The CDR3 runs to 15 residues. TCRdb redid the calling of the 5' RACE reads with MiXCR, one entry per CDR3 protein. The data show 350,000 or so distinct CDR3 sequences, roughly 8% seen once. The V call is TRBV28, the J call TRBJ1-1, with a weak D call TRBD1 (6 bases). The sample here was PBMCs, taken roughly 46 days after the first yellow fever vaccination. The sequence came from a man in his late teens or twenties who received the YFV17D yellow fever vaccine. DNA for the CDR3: TGTGCCAGCAGTTCCCCGGGACAAGGGTGGACTGAAGCTTTCTTT. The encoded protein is CASSSPGQGWTEAFF.